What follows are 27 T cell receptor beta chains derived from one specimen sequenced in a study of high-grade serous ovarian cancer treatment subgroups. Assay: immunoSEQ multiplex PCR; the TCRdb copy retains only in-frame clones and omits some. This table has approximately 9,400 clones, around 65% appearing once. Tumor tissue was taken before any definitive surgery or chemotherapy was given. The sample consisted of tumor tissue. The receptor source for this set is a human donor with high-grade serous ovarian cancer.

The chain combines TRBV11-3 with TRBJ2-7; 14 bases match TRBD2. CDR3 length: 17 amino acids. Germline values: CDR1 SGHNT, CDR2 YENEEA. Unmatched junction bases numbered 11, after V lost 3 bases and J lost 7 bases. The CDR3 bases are TGTGCCAGCAGCTTGGCCCGACTAGCGGGAGGGCCTGAGGAGCAGTACTTC. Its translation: CASSLARLAGGPEEQYF.

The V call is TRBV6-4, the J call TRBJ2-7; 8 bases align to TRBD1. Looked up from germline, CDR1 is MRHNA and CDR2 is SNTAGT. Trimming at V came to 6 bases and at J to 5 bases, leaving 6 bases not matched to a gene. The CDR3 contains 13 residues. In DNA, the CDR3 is TGTGCCAGCAGAAGACAGGGGTCCGACGAGCAGTACTTC. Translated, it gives CASRRQGSDEQYF.

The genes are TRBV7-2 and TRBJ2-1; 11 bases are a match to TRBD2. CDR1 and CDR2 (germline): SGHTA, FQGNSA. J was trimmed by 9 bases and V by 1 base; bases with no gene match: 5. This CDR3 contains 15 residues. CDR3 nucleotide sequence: TGTGCCAGCAGCTTAGGAGGCGGGACTAGCGGTGAGCAGTTCTTC. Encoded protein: CASSLGGGTSGEQFF. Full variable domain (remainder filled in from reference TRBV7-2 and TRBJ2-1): GAGVSQSPSNKVTEKGKDVELRCDPISGHTALYWYRQSLGQGLEFLIYFQGNSAPDKSGLPSDRFSAERTGGSVSTLTIQRTQQEDSAVYLCASSLGGGTSGEQFFGPGTRLTVL.

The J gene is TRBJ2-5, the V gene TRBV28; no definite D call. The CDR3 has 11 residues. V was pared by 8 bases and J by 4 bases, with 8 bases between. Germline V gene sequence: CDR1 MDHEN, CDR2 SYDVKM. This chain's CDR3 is CASPGGETQYF. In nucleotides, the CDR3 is TGTGCCAGCCCGGGCGGAGAGACCCAGTACTTC.

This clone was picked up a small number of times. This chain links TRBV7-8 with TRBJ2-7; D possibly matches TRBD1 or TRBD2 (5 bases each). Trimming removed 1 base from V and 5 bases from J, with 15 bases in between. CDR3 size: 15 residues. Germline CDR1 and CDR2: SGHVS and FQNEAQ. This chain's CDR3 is CASSLDTGRSHEQYF. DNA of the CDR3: TGTGCCAGCAGCTTAGATACGGGACGGTCCCACGAGCAGTACTTC.

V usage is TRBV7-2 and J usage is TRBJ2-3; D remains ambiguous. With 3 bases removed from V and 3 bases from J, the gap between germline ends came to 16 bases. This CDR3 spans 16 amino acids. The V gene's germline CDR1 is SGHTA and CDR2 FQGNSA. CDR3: CASSLVPKVGTDTQYF. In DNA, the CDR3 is TGTGCCAGCAGCTTGGTTCCGAAAGTTGGGACAGATACGCAGTATTTT. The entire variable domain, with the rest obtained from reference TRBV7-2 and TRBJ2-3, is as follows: GAGVSQSPSNKVTEKGKDVELRCDPISGHTALYWYRQSLGQGLEFLIYFQGNSAPDKSGLPSDRFSAERTGGSVSTLTIQRTQQEDSAVYLCASSLVPKVGTDTQYFGPGTRLTVL.

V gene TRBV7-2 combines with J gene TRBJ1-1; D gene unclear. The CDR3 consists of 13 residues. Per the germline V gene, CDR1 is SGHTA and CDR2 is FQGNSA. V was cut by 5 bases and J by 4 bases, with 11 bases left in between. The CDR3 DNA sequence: TGTGCCAGCAGCCGGTGGATCGGCACTGAAGCTTTCTTT. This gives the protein CASSRWIGTEAFF.

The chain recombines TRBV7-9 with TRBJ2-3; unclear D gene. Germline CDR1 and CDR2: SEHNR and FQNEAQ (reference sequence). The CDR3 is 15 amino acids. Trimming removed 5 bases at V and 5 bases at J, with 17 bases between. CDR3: CASSTRVGNEDTQYF. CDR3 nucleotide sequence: TGTGCCAGCAGCACACGCGTAGGAAATGAAGATACGCAGTATTTT.

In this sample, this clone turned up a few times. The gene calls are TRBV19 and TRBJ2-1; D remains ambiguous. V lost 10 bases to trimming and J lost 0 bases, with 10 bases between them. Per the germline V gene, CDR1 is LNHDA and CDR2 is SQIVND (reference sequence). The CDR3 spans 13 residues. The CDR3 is CATRWGSYNEQFF. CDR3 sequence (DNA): TGTGCCACCAGATGGGGCTCCTACAATGAGCAGTTCTTC. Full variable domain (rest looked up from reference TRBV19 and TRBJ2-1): DGGITQSPKYLFRKEGQNVTLSCEQNLNHDAMYWYRQDPGQGLRLIYYSQIVNDFQKGDIAEGYSVSREKKESFPLTVTSAQKNPTAFYLCATRWGSYNEQFFGPGTRLTVL.

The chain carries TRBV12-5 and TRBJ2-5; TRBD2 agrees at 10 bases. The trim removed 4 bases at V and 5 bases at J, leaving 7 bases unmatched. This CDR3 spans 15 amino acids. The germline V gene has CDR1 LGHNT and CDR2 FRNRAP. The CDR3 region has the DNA TGTGCTAGTGGTTCGGGACTAGCGCAGGGGGAGACCCAGTACTTC. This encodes CASGSGLAQGETQYF.

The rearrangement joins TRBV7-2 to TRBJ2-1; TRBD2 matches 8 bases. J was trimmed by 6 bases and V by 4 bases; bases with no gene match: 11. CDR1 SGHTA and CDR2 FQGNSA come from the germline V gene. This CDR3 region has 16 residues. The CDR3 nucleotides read TGTGCCAGCAGCTCCACTTGGAGCGGGAGTTTCAATGAGCAGTTCTTC. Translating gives CASSSTWSGSFNEQFF.

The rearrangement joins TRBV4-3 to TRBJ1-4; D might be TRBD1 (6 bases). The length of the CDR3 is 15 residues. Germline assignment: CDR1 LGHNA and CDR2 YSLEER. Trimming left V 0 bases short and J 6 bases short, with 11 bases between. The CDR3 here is CASSQDGGRDEKLFF. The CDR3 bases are TGCGCCAGCAGCCAAGATGGGGGGCGGGATGAAAAACTGTTTTTT.

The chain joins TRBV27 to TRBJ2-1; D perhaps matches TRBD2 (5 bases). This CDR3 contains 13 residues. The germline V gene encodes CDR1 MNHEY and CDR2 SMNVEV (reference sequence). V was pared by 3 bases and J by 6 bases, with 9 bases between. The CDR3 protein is CASSLGALNEQFF. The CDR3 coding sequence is TGTGCCAGCAGTTTGGGAGCGCTCAATGAGCAGTTCTTC.

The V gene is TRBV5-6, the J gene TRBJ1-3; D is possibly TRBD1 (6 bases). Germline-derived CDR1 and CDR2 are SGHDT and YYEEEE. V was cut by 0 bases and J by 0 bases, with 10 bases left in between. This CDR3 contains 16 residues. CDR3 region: CASSLDRVASGNTIYF. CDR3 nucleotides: TGTGCCAGCAGCTTGGACAGGGTTGCCTCTGGAAACACCATATATTTT. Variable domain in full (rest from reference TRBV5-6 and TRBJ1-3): DAGVTQSPTHLIKTRGQQVTLRCSPKSGHDTVSWYQQALGQGPQFIFQYYEEEERQRGNFPDRFSGHQFPNYSSELNVNALLLGDSALYLCASSLDRVASGNTIYFGEGSWLTVV.

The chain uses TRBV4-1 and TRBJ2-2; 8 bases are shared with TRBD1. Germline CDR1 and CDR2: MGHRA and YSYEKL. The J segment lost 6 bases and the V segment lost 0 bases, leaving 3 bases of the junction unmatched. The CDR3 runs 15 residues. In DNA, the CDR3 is TGCGCCAGCAGCCAAGACTCAGGGGGCTCCGGGGAGCTGTTTTTT. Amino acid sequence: CASSQDSGGSGELFF.

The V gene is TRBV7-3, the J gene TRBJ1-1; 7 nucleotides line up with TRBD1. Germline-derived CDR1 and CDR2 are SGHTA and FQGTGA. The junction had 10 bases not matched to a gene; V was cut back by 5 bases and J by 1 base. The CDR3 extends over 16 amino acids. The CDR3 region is CASSPAPDRRNTEAFF. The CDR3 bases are TGTGCCAGCAGCCCCGCCCCGGACAGGAGGAACACTGAAGCTTTCTTT.

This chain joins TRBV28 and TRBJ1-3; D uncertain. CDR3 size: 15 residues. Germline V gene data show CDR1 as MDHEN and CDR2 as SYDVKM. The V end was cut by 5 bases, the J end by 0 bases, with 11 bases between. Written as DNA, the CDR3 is TGTGCCAGCAGTCTCGGAGAGCTCTCTGGAAACACCATATATTTT. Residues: CASSLGELSGNTIYF. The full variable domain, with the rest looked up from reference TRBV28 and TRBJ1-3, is DVKVTQSSRYLVKRTGEKVFLECVQDMDHENMFWYRQDPGLGLRLIYFSYDVKMKEKGDIPEGYSVSREKKERFSLILESASTNQTSMYLCASSLGELSGNTIYFGEGSWLTVV.

The CDR3 is CASSLGGREGEKLFF. CDR3 coding DNA: TGTGCCAGCAGCTTAGGTGGCAGGGAAGGGGAAAAACTGTTTTTT. This chain links TRBV7-2 with TRBJ1-4, with D possibly being TRBD1 (5 bases). The CDR3 extends over 15 amino acids. The V end lost 1 base, the J end lost 8 bases, and 14 bases lay between the germline ends. In germline, CDR1 is SGHTA, CDR2 FQGNSA. Supplemented by reference TRBV7-2 and TRBJ1-4, the full variable domain reads GAGVSQSPSNKVTEKGKDVELRCDPISGHTALYWYRQSLGQGLEFLIYFQGNSAPDKSGLPSDRFSAERTGGSVSTLTIQRTQQEDSAVYLCASSLGGREGEKLFFGSGTQLSVL.

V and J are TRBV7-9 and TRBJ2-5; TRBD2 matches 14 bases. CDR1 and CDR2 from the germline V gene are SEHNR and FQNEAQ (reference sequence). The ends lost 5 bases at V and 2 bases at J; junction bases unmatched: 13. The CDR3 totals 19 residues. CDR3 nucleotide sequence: TGTGCCAGCAGCCCCCCACGTGGGACTAGCGGGGGTGGGCAAGAGACCCAGTACTTC. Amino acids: CASSPPRGTSGGGQETQYF.

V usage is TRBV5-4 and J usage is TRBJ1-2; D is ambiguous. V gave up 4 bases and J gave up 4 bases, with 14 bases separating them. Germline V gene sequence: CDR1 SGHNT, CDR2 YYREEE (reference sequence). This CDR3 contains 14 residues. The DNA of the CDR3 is TGTGCCAGCAGCCGAATGGAGGCTTTCTATGGCTACACCTTC. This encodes CASSRMEAFYGYTF.

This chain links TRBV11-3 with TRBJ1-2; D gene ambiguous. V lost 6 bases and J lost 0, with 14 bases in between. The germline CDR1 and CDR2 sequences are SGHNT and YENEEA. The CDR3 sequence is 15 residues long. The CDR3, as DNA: TGTGCCAGCAGGTCCCGGCGGGGTGCTAACTATGGCTACACCTTC. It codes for CASRSRRGANYGYTF.

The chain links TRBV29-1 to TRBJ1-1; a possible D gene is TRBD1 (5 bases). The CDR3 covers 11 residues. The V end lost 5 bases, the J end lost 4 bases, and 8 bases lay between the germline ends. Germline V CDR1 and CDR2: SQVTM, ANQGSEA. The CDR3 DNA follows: TGCAGCGTTAACAGGCTCACTGAAGCTTTCTTT. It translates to CSVNRLTEAFF.

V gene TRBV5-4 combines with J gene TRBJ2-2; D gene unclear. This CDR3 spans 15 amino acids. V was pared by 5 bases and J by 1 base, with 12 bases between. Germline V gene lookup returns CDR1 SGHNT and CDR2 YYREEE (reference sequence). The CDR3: CASRQTRGNTGELFF. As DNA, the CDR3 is TGTGCCAGCAGGCAGACAAGAGGGAACACCGGGGAGCTGTTTTTT.

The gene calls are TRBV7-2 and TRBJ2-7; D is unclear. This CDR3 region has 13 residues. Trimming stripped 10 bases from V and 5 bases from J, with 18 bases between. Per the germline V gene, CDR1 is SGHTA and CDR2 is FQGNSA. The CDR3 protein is CAILGVLPHEQYF. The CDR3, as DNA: TGTGCCATTCTCGGCGTACTTCCCCACGAGCAGTACTTC. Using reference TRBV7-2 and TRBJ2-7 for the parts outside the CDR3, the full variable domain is GAGVSQSPSNKVTEKGKDVELRCDPISGHTALYWYRQSLGQGLEFLIYFQGNSAPDKSGLPSDRFSAERTGGSVSTLTIQRTQQEDSAVYLCAILGVLPHEQYFGPGTRLTVT.

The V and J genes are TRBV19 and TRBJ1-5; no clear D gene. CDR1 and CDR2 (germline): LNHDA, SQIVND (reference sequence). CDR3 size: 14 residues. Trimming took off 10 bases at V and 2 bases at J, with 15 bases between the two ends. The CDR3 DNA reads TGTGCCACCCAAAGGGAGCTTGGCAATCAGCCCCAGCATTTT. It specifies CATQRELGNQPQHF.

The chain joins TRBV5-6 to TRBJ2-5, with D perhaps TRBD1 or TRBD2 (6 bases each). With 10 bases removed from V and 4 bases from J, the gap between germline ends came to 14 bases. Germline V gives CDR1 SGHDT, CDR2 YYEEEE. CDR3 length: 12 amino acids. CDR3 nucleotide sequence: TGTGCCTCCGGCAGGGGAGGAGAGACCCAGTACTTC. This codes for CASGRGGETQYF.

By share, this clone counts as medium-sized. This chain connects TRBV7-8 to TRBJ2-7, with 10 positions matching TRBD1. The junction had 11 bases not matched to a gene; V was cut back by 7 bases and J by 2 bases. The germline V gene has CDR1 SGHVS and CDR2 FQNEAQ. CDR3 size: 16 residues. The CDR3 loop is CASNRGTGTGAYEQYF. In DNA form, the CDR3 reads TGTGCCAGCAACCGGGGGACCGGGACAGGGGCCTACGAGCAGTACTTC. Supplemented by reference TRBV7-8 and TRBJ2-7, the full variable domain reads GAGVSQSPRYKVAKRGQDVALRCDPISGHVSLFWYQQALGQGPEFLTYFQNEAQLDKSGLPSDRFFAERPEGSVSTLKIQRTQQEDSAVYLCASNRGTGTGAYEQYFGPGTRLTVT.